This record covers a single T cell receptor beta chain. Its antigen is not known. This entry comes from a study of beta chain features in type 1 diabetes. Turning to the study itself: Patients were similar to healthy donors in age and gender (as well as in cell yields). Findings of the study overall: Patients with Type 1 diabetes showed moderately but significantly shorter TCRB CDR3s in all four CD4+ subsets.

Investigators reverse transcribed all isolated RNA, so they sequenced expressed TCRB transcripts. The table came from immunoSEQ multiplex PCR; TCRdb's copy has only in-frame clones and leaves some out. The data show about 180,000 clones, roughly 8% seen once. The V gene's germline CDR1 is SGHTA and CDR2 FQGNSA. V was clipped by 6 bases and J by 5 bases, with 10 bases between them. The CDR3 runs 12 residues. The source of this sequence is a man aged 18 to 29 with type 1 diabetes. Sequencing was performed on central memory CD4+ T cells from blood. This sequence joins TRBV7-2 and TRBJ2-5, with D hard to call. The CDR3 DNA is TGTGCCAGCAGTCCGAGGTGGGAGACCCAGTACTTC. Its translation: CASSPRWETQYF.